These 23 T cell receptor beta chains share one sample of origin, sequenced in a study of blood T cell repertoires in COVID-19. The data were produced by immunoSEQ multiplex PCR, yet TCRdb's version contains in-frame clones alone and is incomplete. The sample holds about 26,000 clones; more than 85% are singletons and the top ten take around 2.1%. Sequencing was performed on peripheral blood. The receptors originated from a human donor in a cohort sampled during active COVID-19.

The chain links TRBV25-1 to TRBJ2-5; TRBD2 might be the D (6 bases). Trimming took off 2 bases at V and 1 base at J, with 11 bases between the two ends. CDR1 is MGHDK, CDR2 SYGVNS, per germline. CDR3 length: 15 residues. The CDR3, as DNA: TGTGCCAGCAGTGAAGCGGGGTTCATCCAAGAGACCCAGTACTTC. Its protein product is CASSEAGFIQETQYF.

This rearrangement joins TRBV7-8 to TRBJ1-1, with D uncertain. The CDR3 runs to 14 residues. CDR1 and CDR2 from the germline V gene are SGHVS and FQNEAQ. V lost 7 bases and J 1 base, leaving 13 bases between the germline ends. The CDR3 sequence: CASTPLSGNTEAFF. The CDR3 DNA sequence: TGTGCCAGCACCCCCCTTTCGGGGAACACTGAAGCTTTCTTT.

This clone was observed a single time. The V gene is TRBV6-1, the J gene TRBJ2-5; tentative D call: TRBD2 (6 bases). Germline V lookup: CDR1 MNHNS, CDR2 SASEGT. The CDR3 totals 16 residues. V lost 4 bases, J lost 1 base, and 16 bases lay in between. DNA for the CDR3: TGTGCCAGCAGTGTATCCCGGGGTAGCGGCCAAGAGACCCAGTACTTC. It encodes CASSVSRGSGQETQYF.

The chain is built from TRBV14 and TRBJ2-2, with a tentative D call TRBD1 (6 bases). Germline V gene sequence: CDR1 SGHDN, CDR2 FVKESK. Trimming removed 2 bases at V and 0 bases at J, with 7 bases between. The CDR3 loop spans 15 amino acids. The CDR3 bases are TGTGCCAGCAGCCAAAGGACAGCGAACACCGGGGAGCTGTTTTTT. Amino acids: CASSQRTANTGELFF.

This clone was observed once. The J gene is TRBJ2-1, the V gene TRBV27, with TRBD1 matching 11 bases. Germline CDR1 is MNHEY and CDR2 is SMNVEV (reference sequence). This CDR3 is 15 amino acids long. V trimming: 5 bases; J trimming: 8 bases; junction bases outside the gene matches: 8. CDR3 coding DNA: TGTGCCAGCAGTGCGCCGGGACAGGGGGACCATGAGCAGTTCTTC. Its protein is CASSAPGQGDHEQFF.

The chain is built from TRBV5-8 and TRBJ2-3, with unresolved D. Germline lookup yields CDR1 SGHTS and CDR2 YDEGEE. This CDR3 is 16 amino acids long. The V gene lost 0 bases and the J gene lost 1 base, with 12 bases spanning the gap. The CDR3 loop reads CASSLVVAPGTDTQYF. Written as DNA, the CDR3 is TGTGCCAGCAGCTTGGTGGTAGCCCCCGGCACAGATACGCAGTATTTT.

The chain has TRBV5-4 and TRBJ1-1; D is undetermined. V was shortened by 5 bases and J by 1 base, with 9 bases between the two germline ends. In germline, CDR1 is SGHNT, CDR2 YYREEE (reference sequence). CDR3 length equals 13 residues. The CDR3 DNA reads TGTGCCAGCAGATTGCCACAGAACACTGAAGCTTTCTTT. This sequence encodes CASRLPQNTEAFF.

The chain links TRBV12-3 or TRBV12-4 to TRBJ2-7; 7 nucleotides line up with TRBD2. V shed 4 bases, J shed 2 bases, and the junction held 2 bases outside the gene matches. The CDR3 sequence is 13 residues long. CDR3 sequence: CASSSSGPYEQYF. In nucleotides, the CDR3 is TGTGCCAGCAGTTCTAGCGGCCCCTACGAGCAGTACTTC.

The rearrangement uses TRBV11-2 and TRBJ2-7; D is uncertain. V lost 5 bases, J lost 0 bases, and 17 bases lay in between. The germline gives CDR1 SGHAT, CDR2 FQNNGV. The CDR3 is made up of 16 amino acids. The CDR3 loop reads CASSPLNWQSSYEQYF. The CDR3, as DNA: TGTGCCAGCAGCCCCTTAAATTGGCAAAGCTCCTACGAGCAGTACTTC.

The chain is built from TRBV5-6 and TRBJ2-7; no definite D call. This CDR3 spans 12 amino acids. Trimming left V 0 bases short and J 2 bases short, with 3 bases between. The germline gives CDR1 SGHDT, CDR2 YYEEEE. The CDR3 nucleotides read TGTGCCAGCAGCTTGGCAGCCTACGAGCAGTACTTC. Translated: CASSLAAYEQYF.

The J gene is TRBJ1-2, the V gene TRBV28, with a weak D call TRBD1 (6 bases). Per germline, CDR1 MDHEN and CDR2 SYDVKM. The CDR3 is made up of 12 amino acids. The germline V and J ends were trimmed by 6 bases and 3 bases, with 8 bases remaining between them. CDR3 in amino acids: CASRQGDYGYTF. CDR3 DNA sequence: TGTGCCAGCAGACAGGGCGACTATGGCTACACCTTC.

The V call is TRBV5-1, the J call TRBJ2-1, with 9 bases that match TRBD1. Germline V gene data show CDR1 as SGHRS and CDR2 as YFSETQ. The CDR3 is made up of 14 amino acids. V shed 3 bases and J 4 bases; nucleotides not matched to a gene: 2. Written as DNA, the CDR3 is TGCGCCAGCAGCTCCGGGACAGGGTACAATGAGCAGTTCTTC. It yields the protein CASSSGTGYNEQFF.

The J gene is TRBJ2-1, the V gene TRBV5-1, with 7 bases aligning to TRBD1. V gave up 0 bases and J gave up 0 bases; unmatched junction bases: 3. This CDR3 comprises 16 residues. Germline loops: CDR1 SGHRS, CDR2 YFSETQ. CDR3: CASSLGAGGSYNEQFF. CDR3 bases: TGCGCCAGCAGCTTGGGAGCAGGGGGCTCCTACAATGAGCAGTTCTTC.

The chain recombines TRBV6-5 with TRBJ1-2, with TRBD1 matching 11 bases. Germline-derived CDR1 and CDR2 are MNHEY and SVGAGI. This CDR3 has 15 amino acids. The junction had 13 bases not matched to a gene; V was cut back by 7 bases and J by 9 bases. CDR3 DNA sequence: TGTGCCAGCACCGGAGGACAGGGGGCTTTTTATCGCTACACCTTC. Encoded protein: CASTGGQGAFYRYTF.

The rearrangement joins TRBV29-1 to TRBJ2-7; 7 bases are shared with TRBD1. The CDR3 loop spans 12 amino acids. With V trimmed by 6 bases and J by 7 bases, 9 bases remained unmatched. CDR1 is SQVTM and CDR2 is ANQGSEA in the germline V gene. The CDR3 nucleotides read TGCAGCGTCAGACAGGGTGCGTGGGAGCAGTACTTC. This sequence encodes CSVRQGAWEQYF.

This clone was detected only once. J is TRBJ1-2 and V is TRBV7-2; 10 nucleotides align to TRBD1. CDR1 SGHTA and CDR2 FQGNSA come from the germline V gene. This CDR3 is 15 amino acids long. The ends lost 5 bases at V and 1 base at J; junction bases unmatched: 4. In DNA, the CDR3 is TGTGCCAGCAGCGTAGGGGACAGGGGTAACTATGGCTACACCTTC. Translating it yields CASSVGDRGNYGYTF.

The rearrangement joins TRBV4-1 to TRBJ2-1; TRBD2 is a possible D gene (5 bases). The CDR3 has 15 amino acids. Trimming left V 1 base short and J 4 bases short, with 11 bases between. Germline lookup yields CDR1 MGHRA and CDR2 YSYEKL. The CDR3 here is CASSQVIGLYNEQFF. The DNA for the CDR3 is TGCGCCAGCAGCCAAGTAATCGGACTTTACAATGAGCAGTTCTTC.

V usage is TRBV7-3 and J usage is TRBJ2-1; 10 bases line up with TRBD1. V gave up 5 bases and J gave up 7 bases; unmatched junction bases: 5. The CDR3 spans 14 residues. From germline, CDR1 is SGHTA and CDR2 FQGTGA. This CDR3 reads CASSDGTGDNEQFF. Written as DNA, the CDR3 is TGTGCCAGCAGCGACGGGACAGGGGATAATGAGCAGTTCTTC.

The V and J genes are TRBV5-1 and TRBJ1-1; 7 nucleotides match TRBD1. Germline lookup yields CDR1 SGHRS and CDR2 YFSETQ. V was clipped by 1 base and J by 6 bases; unmatched bases: 12. The CDR3 length is 16 residues. CDR3 in amino acids: CASSLLPTGQIPEAFF. The CDR3 nucleotides read TGCGCCAGCAGCTTGTTACCAACGGGACAGATCCCTGAAGCTTTCTTT.

The chain uses TRBV28 and TRBJ1-2; 8 bases fit TRBD1. Germline V CDR1 and CDR2: MDHEN, SYDVKM. The CDR3 covers 14 residues. V lost 4 bases, J lost 6 bases, and 7 bases stayed unmatched. The CDR3 sequence: CASSSWTGLDGYTF. Here the CDR3 DNA reads TGTGCCAGCAGTTCCTGGACAGGGCTTGATGGCTACACCTTC.

Only a few counts were recorded for this clone. The genes are TRBV3-1 (or the pseudogene TRBV3-2) and TRBJ1-5; TRBD1 aligns across 9 bases. The J segment lost 5 bases and the V segment lost 8 bases, leaving 4 bases of the junction unmatched. This CDR3 has 13 amino acids. Germline lookup yields CDR1 LGHDT and CDR2 YNNKEL (reference sequence). The CDR3 sequence is CASGGQGHQPQHF. The CDR3 DNA reads as TGTGCCAGCGGGGGACAGGGACATCAGCCCCAGCATTTT.

This clone appeared once. This sequence joins TRBV6-6 and TRBJ1-2; D not certain. The CDR3 has 15 residues. Deletions cut 1 base from V and 4 bases from J, with 13 bases between. From germline, CDR1 is MNHNY and CDR2 SVGAGI (reference sequence). Written as DNA, the CDR3 is TGTGCCAGCAGTTACTTTGGGCAGGAGGGCTATGGCTACACCTTC. Protein sequence: CASSYFGQEGYGYTF.

This chain uses TRBV7-9 with TRBJ1-1, with D unresolved. Trimming took 6 bases from V and 3 from J, leaving 8 bases between them. This CDR3 comprises 12 residues. Germline V gene data show CDR1 as SEHNR and CDR2 as FQNEAQ (reference sequence). CDR3 sequence (DNA): TGTGCCAGCAGACTAGGGTACACTGAAGCTTTCTTT. Amino acid sequence: CASRLGYTEAFF.